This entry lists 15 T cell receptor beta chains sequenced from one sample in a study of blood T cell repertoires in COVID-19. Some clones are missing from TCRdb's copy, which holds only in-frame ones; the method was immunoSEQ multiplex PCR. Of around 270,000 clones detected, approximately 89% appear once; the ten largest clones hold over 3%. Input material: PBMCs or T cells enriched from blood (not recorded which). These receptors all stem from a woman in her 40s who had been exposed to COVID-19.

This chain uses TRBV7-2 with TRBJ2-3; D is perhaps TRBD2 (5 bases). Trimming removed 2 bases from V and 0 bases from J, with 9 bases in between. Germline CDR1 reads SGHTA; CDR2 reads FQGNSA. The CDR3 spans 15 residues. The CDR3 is CASSLREPSTDTQYF. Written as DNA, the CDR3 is TGTGCCAGCAGCTTAAGGGAGCCGAGCACAGATACGCAGTATTTT. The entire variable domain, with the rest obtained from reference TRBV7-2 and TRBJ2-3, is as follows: GAGVSQSPSNKVTEKGKDVELRCDPISGHTALYWYRQSLGQGLEFLIYFQGNSAPDKSGLPSDRFSAERTGGSVSTLTIQRTQQEDSAVYLCASSLREPSTDTQYFGPGTRLTVL.

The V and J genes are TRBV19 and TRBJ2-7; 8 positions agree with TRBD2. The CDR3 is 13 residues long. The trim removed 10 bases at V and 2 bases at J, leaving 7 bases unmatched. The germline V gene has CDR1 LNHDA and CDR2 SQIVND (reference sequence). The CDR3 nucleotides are TGTGCCACCCGGGGGCGGGGGGCCTACGAGCAGTACTTC. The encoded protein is CATRGRGAYEQYF.

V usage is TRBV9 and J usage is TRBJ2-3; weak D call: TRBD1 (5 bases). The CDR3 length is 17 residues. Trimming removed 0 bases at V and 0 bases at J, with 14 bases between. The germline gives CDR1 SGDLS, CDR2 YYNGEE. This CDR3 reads CASSVEYGAVSTDTQYF. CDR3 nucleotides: TGTGCCAGCAGCGTAGAGTATGGGGCGGTAAGCACAGATACGCAGTATTTT.

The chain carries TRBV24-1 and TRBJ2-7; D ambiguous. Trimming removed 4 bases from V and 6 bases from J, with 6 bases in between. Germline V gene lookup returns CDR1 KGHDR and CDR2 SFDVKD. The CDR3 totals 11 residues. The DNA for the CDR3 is TGTGCCACCAGTGACGGTGGCGAGCAGTACTTC. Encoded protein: CATSDGGEQYF.

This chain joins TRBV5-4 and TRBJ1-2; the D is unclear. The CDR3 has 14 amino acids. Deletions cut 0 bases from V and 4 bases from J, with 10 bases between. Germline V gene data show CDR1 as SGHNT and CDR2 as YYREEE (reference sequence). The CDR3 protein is CASSLDAVIYGYTF. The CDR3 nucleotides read TGTGCCAGCAGCTTGGACGCGGTCATCTATGGCTACACCTTC.

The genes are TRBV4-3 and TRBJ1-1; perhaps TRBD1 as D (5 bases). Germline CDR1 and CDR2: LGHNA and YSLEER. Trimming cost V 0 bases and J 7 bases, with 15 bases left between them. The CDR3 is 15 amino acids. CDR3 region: CASSQDTTSGLEAFF. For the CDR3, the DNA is TGCGCCAGCAGCCAAGATACCACGTCAGGGCTTGAAGCTTTCTTT.

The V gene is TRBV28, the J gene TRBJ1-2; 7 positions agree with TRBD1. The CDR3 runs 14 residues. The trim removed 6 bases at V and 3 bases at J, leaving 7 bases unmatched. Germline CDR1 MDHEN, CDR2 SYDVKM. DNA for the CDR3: TGTGCCAGCAGGCCGGAGGGGGCTGACTATGGCTACACCTTC. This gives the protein CASRPEGADYGYTF.

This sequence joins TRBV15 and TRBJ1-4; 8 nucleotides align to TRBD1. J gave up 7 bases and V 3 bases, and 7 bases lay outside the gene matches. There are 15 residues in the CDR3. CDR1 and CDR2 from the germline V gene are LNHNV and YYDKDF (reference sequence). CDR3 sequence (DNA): TGTGCCACCAGCAGCCTAGACAGGGGAGGTGAAAAACTGTTTTTT. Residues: CATSSLDRGGEKLFF.

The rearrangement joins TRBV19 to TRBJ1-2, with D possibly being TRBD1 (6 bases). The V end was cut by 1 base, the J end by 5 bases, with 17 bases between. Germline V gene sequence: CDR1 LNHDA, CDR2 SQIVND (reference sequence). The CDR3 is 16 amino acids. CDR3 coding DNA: TGTGCCAGTAGTATAGTCAGGACAGATATTGAATATGGCTACACCTTC. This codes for CASSIVRTDIEYGYTF.

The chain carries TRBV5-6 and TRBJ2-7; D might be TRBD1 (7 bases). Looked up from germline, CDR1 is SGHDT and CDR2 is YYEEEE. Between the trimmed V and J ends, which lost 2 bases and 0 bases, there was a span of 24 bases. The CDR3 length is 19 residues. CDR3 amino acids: CASSFPCQGGWGSSYEQYV. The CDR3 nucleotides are TGTGCCAGCAGCTTTCCGTGTCAGGGGGGATGGGGGAGCTCCTACGAGCAGTACGTC.

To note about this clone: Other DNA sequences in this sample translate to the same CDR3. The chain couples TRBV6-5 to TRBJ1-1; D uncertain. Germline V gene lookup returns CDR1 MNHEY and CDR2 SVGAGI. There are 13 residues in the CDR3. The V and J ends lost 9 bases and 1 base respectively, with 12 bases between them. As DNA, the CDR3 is TGTGCCAGTCGGTTGACTGGGAACACTGAAGCTTTCTTT. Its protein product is CASRLTGNTEAFF.

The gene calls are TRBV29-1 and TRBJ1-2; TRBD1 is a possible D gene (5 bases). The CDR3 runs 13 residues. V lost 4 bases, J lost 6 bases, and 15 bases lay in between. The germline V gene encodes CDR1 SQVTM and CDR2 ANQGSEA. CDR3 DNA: TGCAGCGTTGGCAAGATGGGAGGGGATGGCTACACCTTC. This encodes CSVGKMGGDGYTF. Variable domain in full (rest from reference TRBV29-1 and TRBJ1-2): SAVISQKPSRDICQRGTSLTIQCQVDSQVTMMFWYRQQPGQSLTLIATANQGSEATYESGFVIDKFPISRPNLTFSTLTVSNMSPEDSSIYLCSVGKMGGDGYTFGSGTRLTVV.

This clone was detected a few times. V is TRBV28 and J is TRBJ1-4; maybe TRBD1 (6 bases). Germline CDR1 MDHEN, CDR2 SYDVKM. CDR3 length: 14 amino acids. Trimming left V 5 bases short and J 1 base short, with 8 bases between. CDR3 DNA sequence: TGTGCCAGCAGTGTACAGGGAACTAATGAAAAACTGTTTTTT. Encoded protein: CASSVQGTNEKLFF.

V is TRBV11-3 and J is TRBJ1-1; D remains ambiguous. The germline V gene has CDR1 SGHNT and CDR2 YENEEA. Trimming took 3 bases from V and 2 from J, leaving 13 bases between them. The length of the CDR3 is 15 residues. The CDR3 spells CASSFSGNLNTEAFF. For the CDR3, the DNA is TGTGCCAGCAGCTTCTCCGGGAATTTAAACACTGAAGCTTTCTTT. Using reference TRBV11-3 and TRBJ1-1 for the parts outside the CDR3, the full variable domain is EAGVVQSPRYKIIEKKQPVAFWCNPISGHNTLYWYLQNLGQGPELLIRYENEEAVDDSQLPKDRFSAERLKGVDSTLKIQPAELGDSAVYLCASSFSGNLNTEAFFGQGTRLTVV.

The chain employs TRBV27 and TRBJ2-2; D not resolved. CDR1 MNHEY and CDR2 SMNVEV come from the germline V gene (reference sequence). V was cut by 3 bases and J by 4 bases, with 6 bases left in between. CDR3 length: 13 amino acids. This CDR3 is CASSFQVTGELFF. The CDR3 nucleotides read TGTGCCAGCAGTTTCCAGGTCACCGGGGAGCTGTTTTTT.